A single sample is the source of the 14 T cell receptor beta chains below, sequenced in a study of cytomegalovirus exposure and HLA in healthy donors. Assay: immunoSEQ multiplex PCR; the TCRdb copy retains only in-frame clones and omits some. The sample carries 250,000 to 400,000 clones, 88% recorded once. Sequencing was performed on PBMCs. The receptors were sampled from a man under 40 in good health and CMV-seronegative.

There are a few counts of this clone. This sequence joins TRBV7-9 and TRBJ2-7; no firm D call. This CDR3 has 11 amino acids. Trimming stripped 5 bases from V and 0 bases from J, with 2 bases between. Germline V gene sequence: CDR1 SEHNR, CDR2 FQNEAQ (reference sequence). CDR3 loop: CASSHSYEQYF. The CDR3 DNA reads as TGTGCCAGCAGCCACTCCTACGAGCAGTACTTC.

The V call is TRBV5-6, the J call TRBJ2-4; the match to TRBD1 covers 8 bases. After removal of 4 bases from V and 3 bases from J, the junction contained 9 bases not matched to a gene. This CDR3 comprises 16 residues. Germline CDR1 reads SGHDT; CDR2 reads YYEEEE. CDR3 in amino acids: CASSLRGRLDKNIQYF. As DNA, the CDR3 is TGTGCCAGCAGCCTCAGGGGGCGTCTGGACAAAAACATTCAGTACTTC.

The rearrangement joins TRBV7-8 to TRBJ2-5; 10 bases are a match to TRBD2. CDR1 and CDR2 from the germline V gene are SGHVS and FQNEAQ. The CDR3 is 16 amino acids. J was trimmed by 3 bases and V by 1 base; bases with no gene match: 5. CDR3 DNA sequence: TGTGCCAGCAGCTTAGACCCCCTAGCGGGGGAAGAGACCCAGTACTTC. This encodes CASSLDPLAGEETQYF. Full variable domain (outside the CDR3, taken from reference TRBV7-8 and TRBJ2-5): GAGVSQSPRYKVAKRGQDVALRCDPISGHVSLFWYQQALGQGPEFLTYFQNEAQLDKSGLPSDRFFAERPEGSVSTLKIQRTQQEDSAVYLCASSLDPLAGEETQYFGPGTRLLVL.

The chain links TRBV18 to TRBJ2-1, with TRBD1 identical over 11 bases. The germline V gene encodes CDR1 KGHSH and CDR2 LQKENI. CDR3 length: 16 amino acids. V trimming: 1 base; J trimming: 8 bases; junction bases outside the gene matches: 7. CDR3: CASSPQGGQGAYEQFF. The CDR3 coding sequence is TGTGCCAGCTCACCACAAGGAGGACAGGGGGCGTATGAGCAGTTCTTC.

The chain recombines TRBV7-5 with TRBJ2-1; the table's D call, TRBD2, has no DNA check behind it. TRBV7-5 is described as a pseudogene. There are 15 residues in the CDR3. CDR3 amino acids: CVRSLDRGSYNEQFF. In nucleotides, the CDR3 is TGTGTCAGAAGCTTAGACCGGGGCTCCTACAATGAGCAGTTCTTC.

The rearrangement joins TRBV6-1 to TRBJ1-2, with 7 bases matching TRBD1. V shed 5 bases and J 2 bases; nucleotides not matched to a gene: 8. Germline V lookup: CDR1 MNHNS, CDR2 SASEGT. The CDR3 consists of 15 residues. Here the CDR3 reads CASSLQGDLNYGYTF. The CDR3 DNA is TGTGCCAGCAGTCTCCAGGGGGACCTAAACTATGGCTACACCTTC.

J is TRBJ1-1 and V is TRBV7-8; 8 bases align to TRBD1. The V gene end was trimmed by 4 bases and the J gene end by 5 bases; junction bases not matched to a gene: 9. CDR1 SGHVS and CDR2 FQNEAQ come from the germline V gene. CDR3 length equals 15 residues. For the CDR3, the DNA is TGTGCCAGCAGCTGGGGACAGGCCGGAACGACTGAAGCTTTCTTT. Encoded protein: CASSWGQAGTTEAFF.

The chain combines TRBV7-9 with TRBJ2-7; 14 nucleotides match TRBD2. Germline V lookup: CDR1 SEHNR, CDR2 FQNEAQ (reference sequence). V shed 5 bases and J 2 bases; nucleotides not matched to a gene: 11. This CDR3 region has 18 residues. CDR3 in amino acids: CASSPGLAGAPQAYEQYF. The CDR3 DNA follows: TGTGCCAGCAGCCCGGGACTAGCGGGGGCCCCTCAAGCCTACGAGCAGTACTTC.

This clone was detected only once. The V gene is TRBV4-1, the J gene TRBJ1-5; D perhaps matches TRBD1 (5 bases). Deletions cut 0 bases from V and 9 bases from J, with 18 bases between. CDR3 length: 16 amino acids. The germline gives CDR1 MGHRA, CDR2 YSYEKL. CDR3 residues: CASSQDELAGKAPQHF. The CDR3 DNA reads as TGCGCCAGCAGCCAAGATGAATTGGCAGGGAAGGCGCCCCAGCATTTT.

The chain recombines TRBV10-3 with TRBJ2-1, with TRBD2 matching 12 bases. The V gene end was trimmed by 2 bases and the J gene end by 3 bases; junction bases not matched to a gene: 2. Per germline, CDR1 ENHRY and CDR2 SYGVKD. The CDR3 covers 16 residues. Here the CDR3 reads CAISERTSGDYNEQFF. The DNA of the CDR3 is TGTGCCATCAGTGAGAGGACTAGCGGGGACTACAATGAGCAGTTCTTC.

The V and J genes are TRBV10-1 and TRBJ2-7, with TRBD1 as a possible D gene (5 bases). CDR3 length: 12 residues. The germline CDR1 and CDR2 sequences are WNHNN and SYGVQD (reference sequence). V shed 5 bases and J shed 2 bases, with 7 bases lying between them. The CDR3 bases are TGCGCCAGCAGTCGCAGGGCCTACGAGCAGTACTTC. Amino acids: CASSRRAYEQYF.

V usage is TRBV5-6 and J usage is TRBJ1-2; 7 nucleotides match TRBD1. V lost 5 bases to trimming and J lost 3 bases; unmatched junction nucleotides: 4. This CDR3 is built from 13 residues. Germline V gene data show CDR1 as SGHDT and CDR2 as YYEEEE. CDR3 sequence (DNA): TGTGCCAGCAGTGACAGGGACTACTATGGCTACACCTTC. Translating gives CASSDRDYYGYTF.

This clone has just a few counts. The CDR3 spells CAISETGFGLEQYF. Written as DNA, the CDR3 is TGTGCCATCAGTGAGACAGGGTTCGGGTTAGAGCAGTACTTC. The chain has TRBV10-3 and TRBJ2-7; D is possibly TRBD1 (6 bases). Germline V gene data show CDR1 as ENHRY and CDR2 as SYGVKD. V lost 2 bases and J lost 7, with 15 bases in between. The CDR3 has 14 amino acids.

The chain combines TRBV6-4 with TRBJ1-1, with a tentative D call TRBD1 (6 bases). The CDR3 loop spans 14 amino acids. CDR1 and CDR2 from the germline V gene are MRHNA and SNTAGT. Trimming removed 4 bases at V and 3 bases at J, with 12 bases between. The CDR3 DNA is TGTGCCAGCAGTGCCAGGGGTGGTGACACTGAAGCTTTCTTT. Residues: CASSARGGDTEAFF.